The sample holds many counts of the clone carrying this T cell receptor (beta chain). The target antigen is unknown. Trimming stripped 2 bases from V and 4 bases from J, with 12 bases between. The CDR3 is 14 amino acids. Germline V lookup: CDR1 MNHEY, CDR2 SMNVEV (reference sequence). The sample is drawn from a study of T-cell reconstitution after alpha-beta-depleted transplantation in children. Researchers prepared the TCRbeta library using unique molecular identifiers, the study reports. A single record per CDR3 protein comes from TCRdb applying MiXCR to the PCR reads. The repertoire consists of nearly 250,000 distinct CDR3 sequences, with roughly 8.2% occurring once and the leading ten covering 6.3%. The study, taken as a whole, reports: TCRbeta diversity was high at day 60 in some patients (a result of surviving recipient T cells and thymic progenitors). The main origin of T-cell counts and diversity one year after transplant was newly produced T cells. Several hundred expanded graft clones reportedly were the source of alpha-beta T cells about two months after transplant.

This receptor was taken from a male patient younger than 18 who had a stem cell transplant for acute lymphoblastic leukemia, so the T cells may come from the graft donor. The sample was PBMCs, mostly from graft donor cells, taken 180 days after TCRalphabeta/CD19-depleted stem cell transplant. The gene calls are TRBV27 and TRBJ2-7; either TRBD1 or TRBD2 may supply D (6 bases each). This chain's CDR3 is CASSLGGQWYEQYF. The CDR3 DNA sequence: TGTGCCAGCAGTTTAGGGGGGCAATGGTACGAGCAGTACTTC.